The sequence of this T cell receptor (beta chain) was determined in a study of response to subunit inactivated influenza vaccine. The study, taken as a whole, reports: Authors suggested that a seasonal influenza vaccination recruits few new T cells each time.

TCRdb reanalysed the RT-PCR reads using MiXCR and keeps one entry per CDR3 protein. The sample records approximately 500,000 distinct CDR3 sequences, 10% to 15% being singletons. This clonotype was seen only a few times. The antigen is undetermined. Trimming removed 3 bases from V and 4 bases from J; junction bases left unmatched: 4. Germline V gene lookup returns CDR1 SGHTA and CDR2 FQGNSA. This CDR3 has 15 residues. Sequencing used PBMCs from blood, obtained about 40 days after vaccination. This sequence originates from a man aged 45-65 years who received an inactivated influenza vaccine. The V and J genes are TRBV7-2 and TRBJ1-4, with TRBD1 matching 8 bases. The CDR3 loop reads CASSFGTGLNEKLFF. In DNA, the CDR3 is TGTGCCAGCAGCTTTGGGACAGGCCTTAATGAAAAACTGTTTTTT.